Listed below are T cell receptor beta chains from one sample, sequenced in a study of vaccination effects on CD4 cells after COVID-19. No antigen is known for these receptors. The assay was immunoSEQ multiplex PCR, and TCRdb's table has in-frame clones only and misses some. The sample carries 20,000 to 25,000 clones, around 69% recorded once. This sample comprised CD4+ T cells from PBMCs cultured with HCoV-229E spike peptides, obtained after COVID-19 vaccination. Source of these receptors: a human donor who received a COVID-19 vaccine. Both conserved end residues are trimmed from each CDR3. A D gene is named only where the DNA matches it firmly.

j_gene	d_gene	v_gene	CDR3aa
TRBJ2-7	.	TRBV5-1	ASSLGSRSNYEQY
TRBJ1-1	.	TRBV7-9	ASSWGRTNTEAF
TRBJ1-5	.	TRBV14	ASSQGRQVGNQPQH
TRBJ1-1	TRBD1	TRBV10-3	AISDAGTGEAF
TRBJ2-1	TRBD2	TRBV6-5	AGETSLSNEQF
TRBJ2-1	.	TRBV6-5	ASSYSTSSYNEQF
TRBJ1-1	.	TRBV19	ASSWGRTEAF
TRBJ2-2	.	TRBV5-1	ASSRGQNTGELF
TRBJ1-4	.	TRBV4-1	ASSQYTRGMVATNEKLF
TRBJ1-5	.	TRBV11-2	ASSPDGQYQPQH
TRBJ2-2	.	TRBV2	ASSTDRAGAGELF
TRBJ2-5	TRBD2	TRBV5-1	ASSLTSGVQETQY
TRBJ2-5	TRBD2	TRBV5-4	ASSLFGLAGGETQY
TRBJ1-2	.	TRBV6-4	ASSQQFTPSNYGYT
TRBJ2-5	.	TRBV6-5	ASSYGGAETQY
TRBJ2-3	.	TRBV5-4	ASSFGGGPQY
TRBJ2-3	.	TRBV5-8	ASSSPGITDTQY
TRBJ2-2	.	TRBV6-2/TRBV6-3	ASSLQTPGSGELF
TRBJ2-1	.	TRBV5-4	ASSATSGTHFHEQF
TRBJ2-1	TRBD1	TRBV3-1/TRBV3-2	ASSQWDRADNEQF
TRBJ2-7	TRBD2	TRBV5-4	ASSLGRGGSSYEQY
TRBJ2-3	.	TRBV24-1	ATSDTVGADTQY
TRBJ2-7	.	TRBV12-3/TRBV12-4	ASSKTAYEQY
TRBJ1-2	TRBD1	TRBV9	ASSIGQGLGYGYT
TRBJ1-1	TRBD1	TRBV5-1	ASSLEQQGTEAF
TRBJ1-6	.	TRBV11-3	ASSSGYYNSPLH
TRBJ1-2	TRBD1	TRBV7-9	ASSLALLTGGPGYT
TRBJ2-7	.	TRBV10-3	AISERQATYEQY
TRBJ1-1	TRBD1	TRBV5-1	ASSSRQGLYTEAF
TRBJ2-4	.	TRBV6-1	ASSDGKNIQY
TRBJ1-2	.	TRBV6-5	ASRPGTAYGYT
TRBJ2-7	.	TRBV6-1	ASSEKGRVAEQY
TRBJ2-7	.	TRBV5-1	ASSPTTVSYEQY
TRBJ2-5	.	TRBV11-2	ASSLQETQY
TRBJ2-1	TRBD2	TRBV4-2	ASSQGKTSGNNEQF
TRBJ1-1	.	TRBV21-1	ASSKKGTGEANTEAF
TRBJ1-2	.	TRBV4-1	ASSHSTLTRNYGYT
TRBJ2-7	.	TRBV6-4	ASNEAWNSYEQY
TRBJ1-1	.	TRBV18	ASSPLNTEAF
TRBJ2-2	.	TRBV24-1	ATSDFSGSGNTGELF
TRBJ2-7	TRBD2	TRBV5-8	ASSSGQREKSPD
TRBJ2-3	TRBD2	TRBV19	ASSTKASGGGADTQY
TRBJ2-7	.	TRBV27	ASRQNRDSYEQY
TRBJ2-3	TRBD2	TRBV6-2/TRBV6-3	ASSYSGLAGTDTQY
TRBJ2-7	.	TRBV11-2	ASTPRMKQY
TRBJ2-3	TRBD2	TRBV5-1	ASSTPGLAVTDTQY
TRBJ2-7	.	TRBV19	ASSFRHLESYEQY
TRBJ1-2	.	TRBV6-5	ASSARERYGYT
TRBJ2-1	.	TRBV7-7	ASSLGRTVSYNEQF
TRBJ2-2	.	TRBV12-3/TRBV12-4	ASTHPNTGELF
TRBJ2-1	.	TRBV4-1	ASSQVGSSYNEQF
TRBJ2-7	.	TRBV6-6	ASRISHGYEQY
TRBJ1-1	TRBD1	TRBV5-1	ASSLDRVTDTEAF
TRBJ2-2	TRBD2	TRBV27	ASRRLARSLRGNTGELF
TRBJ2-3	.	TRBV7-9	ASSRSTDTDTQY